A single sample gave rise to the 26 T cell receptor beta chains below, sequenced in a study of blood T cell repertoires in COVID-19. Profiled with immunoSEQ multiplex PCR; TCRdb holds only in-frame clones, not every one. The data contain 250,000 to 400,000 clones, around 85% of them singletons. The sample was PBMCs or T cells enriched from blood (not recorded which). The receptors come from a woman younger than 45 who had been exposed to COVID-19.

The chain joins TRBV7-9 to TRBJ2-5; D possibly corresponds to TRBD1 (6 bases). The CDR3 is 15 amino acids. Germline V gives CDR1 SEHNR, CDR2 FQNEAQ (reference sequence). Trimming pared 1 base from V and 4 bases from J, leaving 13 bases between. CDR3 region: CASSLVGGQSETQYF. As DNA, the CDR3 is TGTGCCAGCAGCTTAGTCGGCGGACAGTCAGAGACCCAGTACTTC.

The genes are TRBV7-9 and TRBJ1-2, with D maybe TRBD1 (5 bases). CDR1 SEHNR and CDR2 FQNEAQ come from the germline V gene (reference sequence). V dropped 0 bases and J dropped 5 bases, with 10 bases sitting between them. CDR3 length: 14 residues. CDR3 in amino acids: CASSLAQGLYGYTF. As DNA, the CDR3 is TGTGCCAGCAGCTTAGCTCAGGGCCTATATGGCTACACCTTC.

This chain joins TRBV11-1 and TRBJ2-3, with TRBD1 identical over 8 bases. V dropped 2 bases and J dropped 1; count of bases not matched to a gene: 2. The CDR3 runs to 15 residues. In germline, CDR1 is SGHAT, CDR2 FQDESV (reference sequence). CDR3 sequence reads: CASSLWDRRTDTQYF. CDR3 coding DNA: TGTGCCAGCAGCTTATGGGACAGGCGCACAGATACGCAGTATTTT.

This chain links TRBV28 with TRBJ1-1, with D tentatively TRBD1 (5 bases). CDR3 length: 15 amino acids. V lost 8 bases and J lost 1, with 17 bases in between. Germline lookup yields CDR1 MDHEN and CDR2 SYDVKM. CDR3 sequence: CASAWIGTANTEAFF. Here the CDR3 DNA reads TGTGCCAGCGCATGGATAGGGACTGCGAACACTGAAGCTTTCTTT.

CDR3 loop: CATSDPNTGNQPQHF. CDR3 coding DNA: TGTGCCACCAGTGATCCCAATACAGGGAATCAGCCCCAGCATTTT. The chain couples TRBV24-1 to TRBJ1-5; D may be TRBD1 (6 bases). The CDR3 totals 15 residues. Germline-derived CDR1 and CDR2 are KGHDR and SFDVKD. V lost 3 bases and J 4 bases, leaving 12 bases between the germline ends.

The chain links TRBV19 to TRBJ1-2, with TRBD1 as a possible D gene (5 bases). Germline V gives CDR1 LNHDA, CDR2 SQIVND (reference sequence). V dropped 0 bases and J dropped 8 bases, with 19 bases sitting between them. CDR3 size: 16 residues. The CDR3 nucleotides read TGTGCCAGTAGTATAGATCGGCAGGGCCGGTATGGAGGCTACACCTTC. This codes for CASSIDRQGRYGGYTF.

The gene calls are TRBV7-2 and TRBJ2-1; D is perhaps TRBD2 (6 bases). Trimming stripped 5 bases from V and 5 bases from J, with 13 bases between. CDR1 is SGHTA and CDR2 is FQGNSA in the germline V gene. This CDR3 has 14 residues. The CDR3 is CASSPTGLHNEQFF. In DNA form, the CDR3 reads TGTGCCAGCAGCCCAACGGGACTCCACAATGAGCAGTTCTTC.

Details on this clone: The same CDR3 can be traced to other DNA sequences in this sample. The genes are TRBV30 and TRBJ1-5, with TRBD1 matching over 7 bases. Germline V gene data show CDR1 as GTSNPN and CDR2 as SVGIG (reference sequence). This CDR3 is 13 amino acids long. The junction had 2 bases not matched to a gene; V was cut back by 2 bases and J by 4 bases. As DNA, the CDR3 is TGTGCCTGGAGTCCCAGGGGGAATCAGCCCCAGCATTTT. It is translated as CAWSPRGNQPQHF.

CDR3 sequence reads: CSVATTPGYTF. CDR3 coding DNA: TGCAGCGTTGCTACCACCCCTGGCTACACCTTC. The rearrangement uses TRBV29-1 and TRBJ1-2; no definite D call. Per germline, CDR1 SQVTM and CDR2 ANQGSEA. The CDR3 is made up of 11 amino acids. The V and J ends lost 4 bases and 7 bases respectively, with 10 bases between them.

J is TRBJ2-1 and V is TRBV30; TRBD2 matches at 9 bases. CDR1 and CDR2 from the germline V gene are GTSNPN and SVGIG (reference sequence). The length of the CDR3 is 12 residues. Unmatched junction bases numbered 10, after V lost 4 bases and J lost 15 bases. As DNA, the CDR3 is TGTGCCTGGAATGCAGCGGGGGGTACTACGTTCTTC. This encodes CAWNAAGGTTFF. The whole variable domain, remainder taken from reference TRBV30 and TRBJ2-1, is SQTIHQWPATLVQPVGSPLSLECTVEGTSNPNLYWYRQAAGRGLQLLFYSVGIGQISSEVPQNLSASRPQDRQFILSSKKLLLSDSGFYLCAWNAAGGTTFFGPGTRLTVL.

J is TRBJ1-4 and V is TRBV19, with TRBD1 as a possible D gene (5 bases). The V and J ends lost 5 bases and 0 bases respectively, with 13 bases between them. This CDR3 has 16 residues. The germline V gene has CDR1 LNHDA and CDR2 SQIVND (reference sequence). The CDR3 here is CASSDRLLTTNEKLFF. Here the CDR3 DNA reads TGTGCCAGTAGTGACAGACTCCTGACAACTAATGAAAAACTGTTTTTT.

The CDR3 region is CASSFLLGSYTF. As DNA, the CDR3 is TGTGCCAGCAGTTTTCTCCTCGGGAGCTACACCTTC. V usage is TRBV28 and J usage is TRBJ1-2; D ambiguous. With 3 bases removed from V and 9 bases from J, the gap between germline ends came to 11 bases. Germline lookup yields CDR1 MDHEN and CDR2 SYDVKM. The CDR3 runs to 12 residues.

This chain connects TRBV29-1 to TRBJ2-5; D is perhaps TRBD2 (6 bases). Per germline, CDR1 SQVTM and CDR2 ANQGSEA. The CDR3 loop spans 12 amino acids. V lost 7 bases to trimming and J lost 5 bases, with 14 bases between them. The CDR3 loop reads CSGRLGRETQYF. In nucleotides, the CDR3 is TGCAGCGGTAGACTAGGGCGGGAGACCCAGTACTTC.

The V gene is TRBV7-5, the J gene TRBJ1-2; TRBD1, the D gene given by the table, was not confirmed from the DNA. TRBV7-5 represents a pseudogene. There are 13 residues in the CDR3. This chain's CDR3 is CARTIGTDNGYTF. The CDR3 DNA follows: TGTGCCAGAACCATCGGGACAGACAATGGCTACACCTTC.

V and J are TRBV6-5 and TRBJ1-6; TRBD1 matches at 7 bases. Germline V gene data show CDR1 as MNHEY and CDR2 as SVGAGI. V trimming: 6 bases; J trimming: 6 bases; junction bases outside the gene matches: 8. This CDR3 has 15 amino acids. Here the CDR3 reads CASSLTGFVNSPLHF. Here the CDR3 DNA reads TGTGCCAGCAGCCTGACAGGGTTCGTTAATTCACCCCTCCACTTT.

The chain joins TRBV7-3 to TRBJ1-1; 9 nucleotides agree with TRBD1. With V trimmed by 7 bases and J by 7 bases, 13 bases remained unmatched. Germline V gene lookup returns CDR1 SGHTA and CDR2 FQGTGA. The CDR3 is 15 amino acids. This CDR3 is CASTDYTGGDLEAFF. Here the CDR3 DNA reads TGTGCCAGCACCGATTATACAGGGGGCGACCTTGAAGCTTTCTTT.

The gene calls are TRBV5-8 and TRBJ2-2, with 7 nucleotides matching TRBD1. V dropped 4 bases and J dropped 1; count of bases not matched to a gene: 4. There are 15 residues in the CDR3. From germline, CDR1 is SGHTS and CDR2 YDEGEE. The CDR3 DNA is TGTGCCAGCAGCCTGACAGGGCTGAACACCGGGGAGCTGTTTTTT. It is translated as CASSLTGLNTGELFF.

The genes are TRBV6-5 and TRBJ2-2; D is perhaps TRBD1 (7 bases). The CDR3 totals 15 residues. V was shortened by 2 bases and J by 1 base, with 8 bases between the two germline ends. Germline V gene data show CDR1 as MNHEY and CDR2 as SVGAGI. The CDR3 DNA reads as TGTGCCAGCAGTTACCAGGGGGGGAACACCGGGGAGCTGTTTTTT. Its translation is CASSYQGGNTGELFF.

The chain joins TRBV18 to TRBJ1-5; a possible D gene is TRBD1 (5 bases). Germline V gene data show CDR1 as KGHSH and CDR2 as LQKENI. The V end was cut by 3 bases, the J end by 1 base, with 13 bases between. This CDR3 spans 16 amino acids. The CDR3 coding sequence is TGTGCCAGCTCACCGGGGGGAAAGGTGAGCAATCAGCCCCAGCATTTT. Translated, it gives CASSPGGKVSNQPQHF.

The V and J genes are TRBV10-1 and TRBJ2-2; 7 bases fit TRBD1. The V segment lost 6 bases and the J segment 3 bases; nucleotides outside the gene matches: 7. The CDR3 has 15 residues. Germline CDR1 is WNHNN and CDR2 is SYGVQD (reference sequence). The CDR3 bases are TGCGCCAGCAGCCCACGACAGGGATACACCGGGGAGCTGTTTTTT. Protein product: CASSPRQGYTGELFF.

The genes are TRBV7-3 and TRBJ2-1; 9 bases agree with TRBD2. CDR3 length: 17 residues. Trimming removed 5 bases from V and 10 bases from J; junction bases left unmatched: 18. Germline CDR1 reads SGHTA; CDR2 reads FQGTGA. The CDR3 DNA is TGTGCCAGCAGCCCCCTTGGGACTAGCCAGATATCTGGGGAGCAGTTCTTC. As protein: CASSPLGTSQISGEQFF.

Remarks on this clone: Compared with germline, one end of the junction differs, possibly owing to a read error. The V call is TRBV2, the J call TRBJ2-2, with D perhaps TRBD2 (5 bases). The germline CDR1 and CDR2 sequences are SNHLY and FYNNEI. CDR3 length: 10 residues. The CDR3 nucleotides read TGTGCCAGCAGGGACGGGAAGCTGTTTTTT. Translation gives CASRDGKLFF.

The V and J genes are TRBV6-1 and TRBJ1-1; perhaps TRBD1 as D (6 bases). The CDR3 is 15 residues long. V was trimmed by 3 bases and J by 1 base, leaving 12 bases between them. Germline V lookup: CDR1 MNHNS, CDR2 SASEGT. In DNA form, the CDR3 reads TGTGCCAGCAGTGAGCGACAGGCAAAGAACACTGAAGCTTTCTTT. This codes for CASSERQAKNTEAFF.

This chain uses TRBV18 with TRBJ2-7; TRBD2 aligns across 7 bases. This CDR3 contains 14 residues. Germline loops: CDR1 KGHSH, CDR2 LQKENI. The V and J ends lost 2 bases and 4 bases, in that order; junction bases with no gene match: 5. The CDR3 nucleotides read TGTGCCAGCTCACCAGGCCTAGCGGAGTACGAGCAGTACTTC. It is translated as CASSPGLAEYEQYF.

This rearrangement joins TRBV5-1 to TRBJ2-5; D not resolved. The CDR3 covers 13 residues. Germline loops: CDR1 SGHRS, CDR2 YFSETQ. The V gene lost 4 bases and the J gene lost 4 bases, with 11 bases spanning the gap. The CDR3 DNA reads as TGCGCCAGCAGCCCGAATCTAGGAGAGACCCAGTACTTC. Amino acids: CASSPNLGETQYF. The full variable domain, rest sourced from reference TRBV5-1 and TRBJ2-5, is KAGVTQTPRYLIKTRGQQVTLSCSPISGHRSVSWYQQTPGQGLQFLFEYFSETQRNKGNFPGRFSGRQFSNSRSEMNVSTLELGDSALYLCASSPNLGETQYFGPGTRLLVL.

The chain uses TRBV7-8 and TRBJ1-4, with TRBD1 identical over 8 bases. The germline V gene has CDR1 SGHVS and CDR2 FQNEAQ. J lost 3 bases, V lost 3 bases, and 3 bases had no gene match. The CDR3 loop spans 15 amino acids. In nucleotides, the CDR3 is TGTGCCAGCAGCTTGGACAGGGTAGCTAATGAAAAACTGTTTTTT. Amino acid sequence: CASSLDRVANEKLFF.